This TCR beta chain was sequenced during a study of blood T cell repertoires in COVID-19. Grouping used clinical history reported by participants in a survey and questionnaire. The repertoire was sequenced with immunoSEQ multiplex PCR; TCRdb's copy has only in-frame clones and lacks some. The data show fewer than 500,000 clones, more than 75% seen once. Unmatched junction bases numbered 9, after V lost 5 bases and J lost 3 bases. Germline V CDR1 and CDR2: SEHNR, FQNEAQ (reference sequence). This CDR3 spans 16 amino acids. This clone was counted a single time. The sequenced material came from PBMCs or T cells enriched from blood (not recorded which). V is TRBV7-9 and J is TRBJ2-1; 8 bases are shared with TRBD2. This TCR derives from a woman in her twenties or thirties with acute COVID-19. In DNA form, the CDR3 reads TGTGCCAGCAGCCCCCCAGCGGGAGCCATCTACAATGAGCAGTTCTTC. Amino acid sequence: CASSPPAGAIYNEQFF.